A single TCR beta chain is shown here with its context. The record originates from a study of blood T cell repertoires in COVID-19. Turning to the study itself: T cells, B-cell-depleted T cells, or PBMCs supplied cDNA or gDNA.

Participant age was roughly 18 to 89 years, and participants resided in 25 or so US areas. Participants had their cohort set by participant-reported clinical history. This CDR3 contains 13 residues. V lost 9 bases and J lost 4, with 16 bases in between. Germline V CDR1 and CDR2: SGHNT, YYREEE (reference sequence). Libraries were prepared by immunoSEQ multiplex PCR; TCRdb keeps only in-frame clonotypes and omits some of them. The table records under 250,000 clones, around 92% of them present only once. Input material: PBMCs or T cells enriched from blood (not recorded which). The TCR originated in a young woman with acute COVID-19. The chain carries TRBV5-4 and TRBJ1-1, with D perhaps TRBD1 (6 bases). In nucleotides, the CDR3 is TGTGCCATCCTGGGGGGGCCGGTCACTGAAGCTTTCTTT. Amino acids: CAILGGPVTEAFF.